This passage covers 9 T cell receptor beta chains from one sample sequenced in a study of cytomegalovirus exposure and HLA in healthy donors (dated by TCRdb to about 2017). The library was obtained by the immunoSEQ multiplex PCR assay. For the multiplex PCR, a mixture combining 60 forward primers for TCR Vbeta segments and 13 reverse primers for TCR Jbeta segments was used. TCRdb holds this immuneACCESS table with in-frame rearrangements only. Some clones are missing; in checked studies, unresolved V genes explain under half, and the rest has no known cause. Recorded for this sample are approximately 150,000 clones; 70% to 90% of them occurred a single time. 2.5% to 3% of the sample is held by the ten biggest clonotypes. Sequencing was performed on PBMCs. The receptors come from a young man in good health and CMV-seropositive.

This clone appeared a few times. V and J are TRBV7-6 and TRBJ2-5; 7 nucleotides line up with TRBD1. V lost 2 bases and J lost 3; bases outside the gene matches: 0. The CDR3 runs to 13 residues. Germline V lookup: CDR1 SGHVS, CDR2 FNYEAQ. CDR3 sequence reads: CASSLQGEETQYF. CDR3 in DNA: TGTGCCAGCAGCTTACAGGGGGAAGAGACCCAGTACTTC.

The chain carries TRBV5-4 and TRBJ2-7; the match to TRBD2 covers 9 bases. CDR3 length equals 14 residues. Trimming removed 2 bases from V and 5 bases from J; junction bases left unmatched: 5. In germline, CDR1 is SGHNT, CDR2 YYREEE (reference sequence). DNA of the CDR3: TGTGCCAGCAGCTTTCCTAGCGGGAAAAACGAGCAGTACTTC. The encoded protein is CASSFPSGKNEQYF.

The chain uses TRBV28 and TRBJ2-1, with TRBD2 matching 10 bases. The CDR3 covers 15 residues. V lost 3 bases to trimming and J lost 4 bases; unmatched junction nucleotides: 3. The germline gives CDR1 MDHEN, CDR2 SYDVKM. DNA for the CDR3: TGTGCCAGCAGTTTGACTAGCGGGTTGTACAATGAGCAGTTCTTC. It translates to CASSLTSGLYNEQFF.

The chain couples TRBV7-8 to TRBJ2-3; D possibly corresponds to TRBD2 (7 bases). Trimming cost V 7 bases and J 1 base, with 24 bases left between them. This CDR3 is 18 amino acids long. Germline CDR1 reads SGHVS; CDR2 reads FQNEAQ. The CDR3 DNA reads as TGTGCCAGCATCACCCCCGGAGGGGGGGATAGTGGCACAGATACGCAGTATTTT. Protein product: CASITPGGGDSGTDTQYF.

This rearrangement joins TRBV2 to TRBJ2-1, with 7 bases identical to TRBD2. The CDR3 loop spans 17 amino acids. In germline, CDR1 is SNHLY, CDR2 FYNNEI. J gave up 0 bases and V 7 bases, and 12 bases lay outside the gene matches. CDR3 sequence reads: CASTVGWGLSSYNEQFF. The CDR3 DNA reads as TGTGCCAGCACAGTGGGGTGGGGACTAAGCTCCTACAATGAGCAGTTCTTC.

This CDR3 is CASSDRGPYEQYF. Written as DNA, the CDR3 is TGTGCCAGCAGCGACAGGGGTCCCTACGAGCAGTACTTC. The chain couples TRBV7-9 to TRBJ2-7; TRBD1 aligns across 8 bases. Germline-derived CDR1 and CDR2 are SEHNR and FQNEAQ (reference sequence). With 5 bases clipped from V and 2 bases from J, the junction kept 2 bases outside the gene matches. The CDR3 runs to 13 residues.

The sample holds a few counts of this clone. The chain is built from TRBV5-6 and TRBJ1-1; D remains unclear. From germline, CDR1 is SGHDT and CDR2 YYEEEE. There are 15 residues in the CDR3. With 2 bases removed from V and 1 base from J, the gap between germline ends came to 12 bases. The CDR3 DNA sequence: TGTGCCAGCAGCTTAGCCTCCGCGGGGAACACTGAAGCTTTCTTT. Translation gives CASSLASAGNTEAFF. Full variable domain (missing parts from reference TRBV5-6 and TRBJ1-1): DAGVTQSPTHLIKTRGQQVTLRCSPKSGHDTVSWYQQALGQGPQFIFQYYEEEERQRGNFPDRFSGHQFPNYSSELNVNALLLGDSALYLCASSLASAGNTEAFFGQGTRLTVV.

This clone was detected once. The J gene is TRBJ2-3, the V gene TRBV7-2; no clear D gene. Germline V gives CDR1 SGHTA, CDR2 FQGNSA. The CDR3 totals 14 residues. V was cut by 1 base and J by 8 bases, with 13 bases left in between. CDR3 nucleotide sequence: TGTGCCAGCAGCTTAGAAGAGGCTGCACGTACGCAGTATTTT. Its translation is CASSLEEAARTQYF.

This clone turned up a few times. The chain has TRBV5-6 and TRBJ1-1; TRBD1 is a possible D gene (6 bases). The CDR3 is 16 amino acids. The germline CDR1 and CDR2 sequences are SGHDT and YYEEEE. Deletions cut 0 bases from V and 6 bases from J, with 18 bases between. The CDR3 DNA sequence: TGTGCCAGCAGCTTGGAGCTCAGGGGAGTTGGCGCTGAAGCTTTCTTT. It codes for CASSLELRGVGAEAFF.